The 13 T cell receptor beta chains below all came from one sample that was sequenced in a study of CD8 T cells in ankylosing spondylitis listed by TCRdb under 2017. The library relied on 5' RACE. Sequencer: Illumina HiSeq 2500. The raw public data were reprocessed by TCRdb itself: fastp quality trimming at Q25, MiXCR clonotype calling, in-frame beta chains only. One record per CDR3 amino acid sequence lists the most common genes and DNA. The sample table lists fewer than 400,000 distinct CDR3 sequences, roughly 15% of them with a count of one. Of the sample, around 1% falls within the top ten clones. The sample taken for sequencing was blood, either unsorted or a sorted T cell fraction (not recorded which). Every receptor here comes from a male donor with ankylosing spondylitis or in good health (not recorded which).

This clonotype was detected a few times. This chain uses TRBV4-1 with TRBJ2-6; no reliable D call. Trimming stripped 0 bases from V and 4 bases from J, with 10 bases between. The CDR3 extends over 16 amino acids. CDR1 MGHRA and CDR2 YSYEKL come from the germline V gene. The CDR3 coding sequence is TGCGCCAGCAGCCAAGATCCCCTGGGGGGGGCCAACGTCCTGACTTTC. It is translated as CASSQDPLGGANVLTF.

This clonotype came up a few times. J is TRBJ1-2 and V is TRBV12-3 or TRBV12-4; D is perhaps TRBD1 (5 bases). This CDR3 is built from 14 residues. The V gene lost 4 bases and the J gene lost 7 bases, with 16 bases spanning the gap. The CDR3 coding sequence is TGTGCCAGCAGTTCCCCCGACAGATGGAGTGGCTACACCTTC. This codes for CASSSPDRWSGYTF.

This clonotype was seen a handful of times. The chain joins TRBV20-1 to TRBJ2-5, with unresolved D. V lost 4 bases to trimming and J lost 2 bases, with 5 bases between them. The length of the CDR3 is 11 residues. Germline V gives CDR1 DFQATT, CDR2 SNEGSKA (reference sequence). As DNA, the CDR3 is TGCAGTGCTATTACGCAAGAGACCCAGTACTTC. Its translation is CSAITQETQYF.

This clonotype has a count of ten or more. Here the CDR3 reads CASSMDRGPYEQYF. CDR3 nucleotides: TGTGCCAGCAGTATGGACAGGGGGCCTTACGAGCAGTACTTC. The J gene is TRBJ2-7, the V gene TRBV12-3 or TRBV12-4, with 11 nucleotides matching TRBD1. The CDR3 sequence is 14 residues long. V gave up 5 bases and J gave up 4 bases; unmatched junction bases: 4.

This chain connects TRBV30 to TRBJ2-2; 8 bases agree with TRBD1. The CDR3 sequence is 17 residues long. The germline CDR1 and CDR2 sequences are GTSNPN and SVGIG (reference sequence). The J segment lost 5 bases and the V segment lost 0 bases, leaving 11 bases of the junction unmatched. This CDR3 is CAWSVQNRGRMTGELFF. DNA for the CDR3: TGTGCCTGGAGTGTACAAAACAGGGGGAGGATGACCGGGGAGCTGTTTTTT.

This rearrangement joins TRBV5-1 to TRBJ2-7; D is possibly TRBD1 or TRBD2 (5 bases each). CDR1 SGHRS and CDR2 YFSETQ come from the germline V gene. V was shortened by 5 bases and J by 6 bases, with 12 bases between the two germline ends. This CDR3 has 12 amino acids. The CDR3 is CASSLGTGEQYF. Here the CDR3 DNA reads TGCGCCAGCAGTTTAGGGACGGGCGAGCAGTACTTC.

This chain connects TRBV5-6 to TRBJ2-4; perhaps TRBD2 as D (5 bases). Trimming took 4 bases from V and 7 from J, leaving 15 bases between them. The CDR3 consists of 14 residues. CDR1 is SGHDT and CDR2 is YYEEEE in the germline V gene. The CDR3 nucleotides are TGTGCCAGCAGCCCTCGGGTCAGAGGGAACATTCAGTACTTC. Translating gives CASSPRVRGNIQYF. Supplemented by reference TRBV5-6 and TRBJ2-4, the full variable domain reads DAGVTQSPTHLIKTRGQQVTLRCSPKSGHDTVSWYQQALGQGPQFIFQYYEEEERQRGNFPDRFSGHQFPNYSSELNVNALLLGDSALYLCASSPRVRGNIQYFGAGTRLSVL.

This clonotype was detected only a few times. The chain is built from TRBV18 and TRBJ1-2; 7 bases fit TRBD1. The CDR3 totals 12 residues. V shed 5 bases, J shed 8 bases, and the junction held 5 bases outside the gene matches. The germline CDR1 and CDR2 sequences are KGHSH and LQKENI. The CDR3 is CASSFDRVGYTF. The DNA of the CDR3 is TGTGCCAGCTCATTCGACAGGGTGGGCTACACCTTC.

The chain carries TRBV12-3 or TRBV12-4 and TRBJ2-3, with D perhaps matching TRBD2 (6 bases). The CDR3 loop spans 16 amino acids. Trimming cost V 5 bases and J 4 bases, with 19 bases left between them. The CDR3 region is CASSPRSSVESDTQYF. In DNA, the CDR3 is TGTGCCAGCAGTCCCCGATCTAGCGTCGAGTCAGATACGCAGTATTTT.

This clonotype occurred a few times. The V call is TRBV20-1, the J call TRBJ2-3, with D perhaps TRBD1 (6 bases). The length of the CDR3 is 13 residues. V lost 0 bases, J lost 7 bases, and 11 bases lay in between. Germline V gives CDR1 DFQATT, CDR2 SNEGSKA (reference sequence). CDR3 nucleotides: TGCAGTGCTAGAGACAGGGGCCCAAATACGCAGTATTTT. Amino acids: CSARDRGPNTQYF.

V and J are TRBV24-1 and TRBJ2-1; 7 bases agree with TRBD1. The CDR3 spans 14 residues. The ends lost 4 bases at V and 7 bases at J; junction bases unmatched: 6. The V gene's germline CDR1 is KGHDR and CDR2 SFDVKD. Here the CDR3 DNA reads TGTGCCACCAGTGACCAAGGGACAGTGAATGAGCAGTTCTTC. It codes for CATSDQGTVNEQFF.

The J gene is TRBJ1-4, the V gene TRBV5-1; D might be TRBD1 (6 bases). Between the trimmed V and J ends, which lost 4 bases and 2 bases, there was a span of 12 bases. The CDR3 covers 15 residues. CDR1 and CDR2 (germline): SGHRS, YFSETQ. The CDR3 coding sequence is TGCGCCAGCAGCGAACAGGGTTTGACTAATGAAAAACTGTTTTTT. It specifies CASSEQGLTNEKLFF. Supplemented by reference TRBV5-1 and TRBJ1-4, the full variable domain reads KAGVTQTPRYLIKTRGQQVTLSCSPISGHRSVSWYQQTPGQGLQFLFEYFSETQRNKGNFPGRFSGRQFSNSRSEMNVSTLELGDSALYLCASSEQGLTNEKLFFGSGTQLSVL.

This clonotype was counted between two and nine times. The chain recombines TRBV5-1 with TRBJ1-5; TRBD1 is a possible D gene (5 bases). The CDR3 consists of 15 residues. V dropped 1 base and J dropped 1 base, with 9 bases sitting between them. Germline values: CDR1 SGHRS, CDR2 YFSETQ. The CDR3 DNA is TGCGCCAGCAGCTTGTCAGGGATCAGCAATCAGCCCCAGCATTTT. Its protein product is CASSLSGISNQPQHF.